These T cell receptor beta chains were read from a single sample in a study of Ad26.COV2.S vaccination and SARS-CoV-2 variants. This table comes from immunoSEQ multiplex PCR, and its TCRdb copy is limited to in-frame clones, with some not included. The profile shows about 680,000 clones, roughly 90% of them singletons. Sequenced material: peripheral blood, taken in a trial of Ad26.COV2.S vaccine versus placebo. Receptors were obtained from a person aged 18 to 65 who received the Ad26.COV2.S COVID-19 vaccine or a placebo. CDR3s include the opening cysteine and the closing phenylalanine or tryptophan. A D gene is named only where the DNA matches it firmly. Some rows mark clone size as missing; the rest say once, few, many or name a class of expanded clone.

CDR3nt,CDR3aa,v_gene,d_gene,len,abundance,j_gene
TGTGCCAGCAGTGAAGTTGGACAGGGGGCGATTCAGCCCCAGCATTTT,CASSEVGQGAIQPQHF,TRBV2,TRBD1,16,-,TRBJ1-5
TGTGCCGGTGGACTAGCGGGAGGGCTTGAGCAGTTCTTC,CAGGLAGGLEQFF,TRBV30,TRBD2,13,-,TRBJ2-1
TGCAGCGTTTCCTGGACAGCCTTCTCTGGGGCCAACGTCCTGACTTTC,CSVSWTAFSGANVLTF,TRBV29-1,-,16,-,TRBJ2-6
TGTGCCAGCAGTCCAACCTCCTACAATGAGCAGTTCTTC,CASSPTSYNEQFF,TRBV11-3,-,13,-,TRBJ2-1
TGTGCCAGCAGTGGAAGGGTTGGCAATCAGCCCCAGCATTTT,CASSGRVGNQPQHF,TRBV7-8,-,14,-,TRBJ1-5
TGTGCCAGCAGGGGACTAGCGGCCACCGGGGAGCAGTTCTTC,CASRGLAATGEQFF,TRBV5-4,TRBD2,14,-,TRBJ2-1
TGCAGCGTTGGAAGGGGAAACACCATATATTTT,CSVGRGNTIYF,TRBV29-1,-,11,-,TRBJ1-3
TGTGCCAGTAGGAGGGGACTTGGCCGCGGCACTGAAGCTTTCTTT,CASRRGLGRGTEAFF,TRBV19,-,15,-,TRBJ1-1
TGCGCCAGCAGCTTGGGACTCGGGGCAGATACGCAGTATTTT,CASSLGLGADTQYF,TRBV5-1,-,14,-,TRBJ2-3
TGTGCCAGCTCACCACTCGCAGGGGCGGTTTATGGCTACACCTTC,CASSPLAGAVYGYTF,TRBV18,-,15,-,TRBJ1-2
TGTGCCAGCAGCCAAGCGGGGGATTCAACTAATGAAAAACTGTTTTTT,CASSQAGDSTNEKLFF,TRBV4-2,-,16,-,TRBJ1-4
TGTGCCAGCTCACCACCCACCTACGAGCAGTACTTC,CASSPPTYEQYF,TRBV18,-,12,once,TRBJ2-7
TGTGCCAGCCCCCCGGGACTCAGCTCCTACGAGCAGTACTTC,CASPPGLSSYEQYF,TRBV5-8,-,14,-,TRBJ2-7
TGCGCCAGCAGCTTGGCCAGTGGGCCAACTAATGAAAAACTGTTTTTT,CASSLASGPTNEKLFF,TRBV5-1,-,16,-,TRBJ1-4
TGCGCCAGCAGCTTGTTGGACAGCCGGACAGATACGCAGTATTTT,CASSLLDSRTDTQYF,TRBV5-1,-,15,-,TRBJ2-3
TGTGCCAGCAGTTTTAGGCGAGATACGCAGTATTTT,CASSFRRDTQYF,TRBV12-3/TRBV12-4,-,12,-,TRBJ2-3
TGTGCCAGCGTGTGGGGACAGGGGGTCCCCGGCGGCTACACCTTC,CASVWGQGVPGGYTF,TRBV6-5,TRBD1,15,-,TRBJ1-2
TGTGCCAGCGGACTACAGGGAAATGAAAAACTGTTTTTT,CASGLQGNEKLFF,TRBV6-6,-,13,-,TRBJ1-4
TGTGCCAGCAGTGAAGCGGGGTGGGTCGGGGATCGTGAAAAACTGTTTTTT,CASSEAGWVGDREKLFF,TRBV2,-,17,-,TRBJ1-4
TGTGCCAGCAGCCCACAGGGACCGGGTGAAAAACTGTTTTTT,CASSPQGPGEKLFF,TRBV7-9,-,14,-,TRBJ1-4
TGCGCCAGCAGCCAAGAATTGGACAGGGACGATACGCAGTATTTT,CASSQELDRDDTQYF,TRBV4-3,TRBD1,15,-,TRBJ2-3
TGTGCCAGCAGCTTAGATACGGGATATAATTCACCCCTCCACTTT,CASSLDTGYNSPLHF,TRBV7-6,-,15,-,TRBJ1-6
TGTGCCAGCAGCTTAGAACTCGCCTGGGACTCCTACGAGCAGTACTTC,CASSLELAWDSYEQYF,TRBV7-8,-,16,-,TRBJ2-7
TGTGCCACCTCCTTTACTAGCGGGAGTTCCGAGACCCAGTACTTC,CATSFTSGSSETQYF,TRBV24-1,TRBD2,15,-,TRBJ2-5
TGTGCCAGTAGCGTATCATGGCTCCAAGAGACCCAGTACTTC,CASSVSWLQETQYF,TRBV19,-,14,-,TRBJ2-5
TGTGCCAGCAGCGGGACAGCCCAAGAGACCCAGTACTTC,CASSGTAQETQYF,TRBV6-6,TRBD1,13,-,TRBJ2-5
TGTGCCAGCAATTTCCGACAGGGGGATGGCTACACCTTC,CASNFRQGDGYTF,TRBV12-3/TRBV12-4,TRBD1,13,-,TRBJ1-2
TGTGCCAGCAGCCCTACCGGGACTAGCGGAACTGCCAACTTC,CASSPTGTSGTANF,TRBV13,TRBD2,14,few,TRBJ2-7
TGCAGTGCTAGTTATCGAGCGAGGAATGAGCAGTTCTTC,CSASYRARNEQFF,TRBV20-1,-,13,-,TRBJ2-1
TGTGCCATCAGTGAGTCAGGGGGCACAGGGGGCGCAGGAAAACTGTTTTTT,CAISESGGTGGAGKLFF,TRBV10-3,TRBD1,17,-,TRBJ1-4
TGTGCCAGCAGCCCCGGGATCTACGAGCAGTACTTC,CASSPGIYEQYF,TRBV3-1/TRBV3-2,-,12,-,TRBJ2-7
TGTGCCAGTAGTCCCCGGACTAGCGGACCCTCCTACGAGCAGTACTTC,CASSPRTSGPSYEQYF,TRBV19,TRBD2,16,-,TRBJ2-7
TGTGCCAGCAGGCAGGAAGGAGCTGAGCAGTTCTTC,CASRQEGAEQFF,TRBV2,-,12,-,TRBJ2-1
TGTGCCAGCAGCTTAGGGGTGTCGACTTCGAGCTCCTACGAGCAGTACTTC,CASSLGVSTSSSYEQYF,TRBV7-2,-,17,-,TRBJ2-7
TGTGCCACCAGTGATCCCGGGCCTAACACCGGGGAGCTGTTTTTT,CATSDPGPNTGELFF,TRBV24-1,-,15,-,TRBJ2-2
TGCGCCAGCAGCAAAGATTCCGGCGTGGGCTACAATGAGCAGTTCTTC,CASSKDSGVGYNEQFF,TRBV5-1,-,16,once,TRBJ2-1
TGTGCCAGCAGCGTGGCTAGCGGCCAAGAGACCCAGTACTTC,CASSVASGQETQYF,TRBV7-9,TRBD2,14,-,TRBJ2-5
TGTGCCAGCAGCTCGACCCGGGACTACGACTACAATGAGCAGTTCTTC,CASSSTRDYDYNEQFF,TRBV5-6,TRBD2,16,once,TRBJ2-1
TGTGCCAGCAGTGTTAAACGAATTAATTCACCCCTCCACTTT,CASSVKRINSPLHF,TRBV2,-,14,-,TRBJ1-6
TGTGCCAGCAGCCAAGATCCCAGGGAAGCTTTCTTT,CASSQDPREAFF,TRBV3-1/TRBV3-2,-,12,-,TRBJ1-1
TGTGCCACCAGTGACCCGGGGACAGCAAGCAATCAGCCCCAGCATTTT,CATSDPGTASNQPQHF,TRBV24-1,TRBD1,16,-,TRBJ1-5